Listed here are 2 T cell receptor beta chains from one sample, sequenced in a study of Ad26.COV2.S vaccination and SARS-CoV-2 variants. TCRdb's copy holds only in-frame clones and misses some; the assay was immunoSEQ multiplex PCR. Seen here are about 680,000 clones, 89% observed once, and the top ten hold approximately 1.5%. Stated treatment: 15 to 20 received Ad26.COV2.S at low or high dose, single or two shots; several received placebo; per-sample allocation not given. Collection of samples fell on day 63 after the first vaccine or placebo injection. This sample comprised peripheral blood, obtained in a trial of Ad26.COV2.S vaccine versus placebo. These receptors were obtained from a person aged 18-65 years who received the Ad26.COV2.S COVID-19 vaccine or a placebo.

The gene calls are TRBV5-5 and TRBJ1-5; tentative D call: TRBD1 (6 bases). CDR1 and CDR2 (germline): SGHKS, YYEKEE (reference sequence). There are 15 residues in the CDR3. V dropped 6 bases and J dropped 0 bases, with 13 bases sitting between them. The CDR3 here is CASTPEGGSNQPQHF. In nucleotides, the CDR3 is TGTGCCAGCACCCCGGAAGGGGGTAGCAATCAGCCCCAGCATTTT.

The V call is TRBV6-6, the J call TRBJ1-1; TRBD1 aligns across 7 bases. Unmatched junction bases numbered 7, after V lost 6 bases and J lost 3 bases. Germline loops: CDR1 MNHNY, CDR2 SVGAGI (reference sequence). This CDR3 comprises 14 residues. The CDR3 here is CASRPTGADTEAFF. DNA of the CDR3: TGTGCCAGCAGGCCCACAGGGGCGGACACTGAAGCTTTCTTT.